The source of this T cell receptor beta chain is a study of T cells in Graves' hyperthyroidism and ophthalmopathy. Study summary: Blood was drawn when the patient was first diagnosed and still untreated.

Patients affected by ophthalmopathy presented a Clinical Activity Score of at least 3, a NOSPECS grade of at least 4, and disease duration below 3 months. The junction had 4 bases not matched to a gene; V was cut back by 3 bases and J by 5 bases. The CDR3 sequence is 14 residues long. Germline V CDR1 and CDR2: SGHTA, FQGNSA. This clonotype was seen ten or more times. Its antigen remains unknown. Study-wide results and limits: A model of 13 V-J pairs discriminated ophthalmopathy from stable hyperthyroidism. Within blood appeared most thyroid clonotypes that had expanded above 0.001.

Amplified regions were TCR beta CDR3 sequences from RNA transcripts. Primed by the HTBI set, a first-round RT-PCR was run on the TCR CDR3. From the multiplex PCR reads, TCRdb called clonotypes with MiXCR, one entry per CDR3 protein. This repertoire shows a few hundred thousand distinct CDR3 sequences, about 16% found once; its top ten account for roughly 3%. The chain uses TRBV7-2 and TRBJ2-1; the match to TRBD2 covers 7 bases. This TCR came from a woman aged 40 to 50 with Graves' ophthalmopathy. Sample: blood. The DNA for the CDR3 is TGTGCCAGCAGCTTGCCCGGGAGGCACAATGAGCAGTTCTTC. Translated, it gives CASSLPGRHNEQFF.